The 9 T cell receptor beta chains below all came from one sample that was sequenced in a study of OX40 agonist ivuxolimab in advanced cancers. TCRdb's table, derived via immunoSEQ multiplex PCR, lists solely in-frame clones and lacks some. The top ten hold 5.8% of the sample, which has 96,000 or so clones, 70% to 85% seen once. The sample here was CD4+ or CD8+ T cells sorted from blood, taken in a trial of the OX40 agonist ivuxolimab. The receptors here all came from an adult with an advanced solid tumor such as melanoma, head and neck, liver or kidney cancer.

The chain has TRBV4-2 and TRBJ2-1; D is unclear. Germline CDR1 and CDR2: LGHNA and YNFKEQ. The germline V and J ends were trimmed by 0 bases and 8 bases, with 8 bases remaining between them. This CDR3 comprises 13 residues. The CDR3 DNA follows: TGTGCCAGCAGCCAAGATGAACAAGATGAGCAGTTCTTC. It translates to CASSQDEQDEQFF.

The chain joins TRBV7-7 to TRBJ2-3; D is undetermined. With 1 base removed from V and 9 bases from J, the gap between germline ends came to 11 bases. The V gene's germline CDR1 is SSHAT and CDR2 FNYEAQ (reference sequence). This CDR3 is 13 amino acids long. The CDR3 reads CASSLGPPGTQYF. The CDR3 DNA follows: TGTGCCAGCAGCTTAGGCCCCCCTGGGACGCAGTATTTT.

This sequence joins TRBV7-9 and TRBJ2-3; 9 bases map to TRBD2. Germline V gene lookup returns CDR1 SEHNR and CDR2 FQNEAQ (reference sequence). V shed 2 bases, J shed 4 bases, and the junction held 4 bases outside the gene matches. The CDR3 has 15 amino acids. CDR3 in DNA: TGTGCCAGCAGCTTAAGGACTAGCGTCCCAGATACGCAGTATTTT. This encodes CASSLRTSVPDTQYF. Supplemented by reference TRBV7-9 and TRBJ2-3, the full variable domain reads DTGVSQNPRHKITKRGQNVTFRCDPISEHNRLYWYRQTLGQGPEFLTYFQNEAQLEKSRLLSDRFSAERPKGSFSTLEIQRTEQGDSAMYLCASSLRTSVPDTQYFGPGTRLTVL.

In this sample, this clone turned up once. The chain has TRBV18 and TRBJ2-7; D uncertain. Looked up from germline, CDR1 is KGHSH and CDR2 is LQKENI. V lost 2 bases and J 5 bases, leaving 7 bases between the germline ends. This CDR3 is built from 12 residues. The CDR3 nucleotides are TGTGCCAGCTCACCATCTATCCACGAGCAGTACTTC. It codes for CASSPSIHEQYF.

This chain links TRBV7-2 with TRBJ2-1; 7 nucleotides agree with TRBD2. The CDR3 spans 15 residues. The J segment lost 8 bases and the V segment lost 5 bases, leaving 12 bases of the junction unmatched. Germline V gives CDR1 SGHTA, CDR2 FQGNSA. CDR3 sequence reads: CASSVDLQRGDEQFF. The CDR3 nucleotides read TGTGCCAGCAGCGTAGATTTGCAACGGGGGGATGAGCAGTTCTTC.

The gene calls are TRBV7-3 and TRBJ1-6; D is unresolved. Trimming pared 1 base from V and 9 bases from J, leaving 7 bases between. Looked up from germline, CDR1 is SGHTA and CDR2 is FQGTGA. The CDR3 length is 13 residues. CDR3 loop: CASSLISGSPLHF. Written as DNA, the CDR3 is TGTGCCAGCAGCTTAATTTCGGGTTCACCCCTCCACTTT.

The chain links TRBV15 to TRBJ2-6, with TRBD2 matching 15 bases. Germline-derived CDR1 and CDR2 are LNHNV and YYDKDF (reference sequence). The CDR3 loop spans 21 amino acids. The J segment lost 0 bases and the V segment lost 0 bases, leaving 6 bases of the junction unmatched. The CDR3 spells CATSRDHGLAGGPSGANVLTF. Here the CDR3 DNA reads TGTGCCACCAGCAGAGATCACGGACTAGCGGGAGGGCCCTCTGGGGCCAACGTCCTGACTTTC. Full variable domain (remainder filled in from reference TRBV15 and TRBJ2-6): DAMVIQNPRYQVTQFGKPVTLSCSQTLNHNVMYWYQQKSSQAPKLLFHYYDKDFNNEADTPDNFQSRRPNTSFCFLDIRSPGLGDTAMYLCATSRDHGLAGGPSGANVLTFGAGSRLTVL.

The genes are TRBV7-9 and TRBJ1-2, with D possibly TRBD1 on 6 matching bases. The CDR3 runs 15 residues. Trimming shortened V by 2 bases and J by 2 bases, and 12 bases separated the two germline ends. CDR1 is SEHNR and CDR2 is FQNEAQ in the germline V gene (reference sequence). The CDR3 loop is CASSLWGAGNYGYTF. CDR3 DNA sequence: TGTGCCAGCAGCTTATGGGGGGCAGGAAACTATGGCTACACCTTC.

V and J are TRBV12-5 and TRBJ2-6, with D unresolved. CDR1 is LGHNT and CDR2 is FRNRAP in the germline V gene. Trimming left V 3 bases short and J 0 bases short, with 3 bases between. This CDR3 is built from 14 residues. The CDR3 protein is CASGFTSGANVLTF. As DNA, the CDR3 is TGTGCTAGTGGTTTTACCTCTGGGGCCAACGTCCTGACTTTC.